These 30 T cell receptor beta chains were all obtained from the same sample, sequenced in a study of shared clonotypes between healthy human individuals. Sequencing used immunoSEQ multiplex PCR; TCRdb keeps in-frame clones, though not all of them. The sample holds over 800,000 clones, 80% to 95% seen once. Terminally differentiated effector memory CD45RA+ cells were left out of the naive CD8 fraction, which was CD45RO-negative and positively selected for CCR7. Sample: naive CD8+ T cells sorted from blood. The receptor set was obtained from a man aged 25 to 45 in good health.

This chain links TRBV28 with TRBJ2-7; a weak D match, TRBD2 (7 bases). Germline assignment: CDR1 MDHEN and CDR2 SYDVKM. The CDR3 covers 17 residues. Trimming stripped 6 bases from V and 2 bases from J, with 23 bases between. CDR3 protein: CASSPRRGRGKAYEQYF. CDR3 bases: TGTGCCAGCAGCCCCAGGCGGGGGCGGGGGAAAGCCTACGAGCAGTACTTC.

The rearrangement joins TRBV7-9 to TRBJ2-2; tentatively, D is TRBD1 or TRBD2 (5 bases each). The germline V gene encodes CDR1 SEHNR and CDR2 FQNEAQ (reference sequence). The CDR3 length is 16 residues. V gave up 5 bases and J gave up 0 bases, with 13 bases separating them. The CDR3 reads CASSLGTFANTGELFF. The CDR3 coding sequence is TGTGCCAGCAGCCTGGGGACCTTCGCGAACACCGGGGAGCTGTTTTTT.

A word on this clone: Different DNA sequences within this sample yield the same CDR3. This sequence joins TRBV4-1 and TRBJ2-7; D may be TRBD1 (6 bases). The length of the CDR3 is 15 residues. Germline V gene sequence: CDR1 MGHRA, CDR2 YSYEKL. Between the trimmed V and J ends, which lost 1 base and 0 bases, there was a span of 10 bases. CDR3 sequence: CASSQVQGSSYEQYF. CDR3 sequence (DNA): TGCGCCAGCAGCCAAGTACAGGGTAGCTCCTACGAGCAGTACTTC.

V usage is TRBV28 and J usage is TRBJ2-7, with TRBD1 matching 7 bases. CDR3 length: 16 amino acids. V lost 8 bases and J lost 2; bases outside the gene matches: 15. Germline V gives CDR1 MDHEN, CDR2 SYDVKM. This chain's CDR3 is CASFAKTGIRPYEQYF. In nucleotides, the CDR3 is TGTGCCAGCTTCGCTAAGACAGGGATCCGACCCTACGAGCAGTACTTC.

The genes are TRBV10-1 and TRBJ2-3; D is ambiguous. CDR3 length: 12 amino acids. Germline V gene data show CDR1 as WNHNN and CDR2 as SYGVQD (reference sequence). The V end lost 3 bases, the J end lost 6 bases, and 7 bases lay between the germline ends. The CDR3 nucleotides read TGCGCCAGCAGTGAACGAGGCGATACGCAGTATTTT. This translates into CASSERGDTQYF.

The CDR3 region is CASSGEADYNEQFF. The CDR3 region has the DNA TGTGCCAGCAGTGGGGAGGCCGACTACAATGAGCAGTTCTTC. This sequence joins TRBV27 and TRBJ2-1; a possible D gene is TRBD2 (6 bases). Trimming pared 5 bases from V and 3 bases from J, leaving 11 bases between. The germline gives CDR1 MNHEY, CDR2 SMNVEV (reference sequence). This CDR3 has 14 amino acids.

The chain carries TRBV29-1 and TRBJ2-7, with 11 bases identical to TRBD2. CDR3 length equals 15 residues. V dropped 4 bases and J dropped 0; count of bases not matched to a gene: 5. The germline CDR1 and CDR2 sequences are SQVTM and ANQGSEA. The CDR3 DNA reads TGCAGCGTTGTGGCTAGCGGGAGGAGCTCCTACGAGCAGTACTTC. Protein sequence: CSVVASGRSSYEQYF.

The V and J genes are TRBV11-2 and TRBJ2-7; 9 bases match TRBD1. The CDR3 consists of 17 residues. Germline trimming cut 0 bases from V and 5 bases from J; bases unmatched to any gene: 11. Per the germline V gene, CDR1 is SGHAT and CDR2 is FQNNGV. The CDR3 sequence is CASSLEVRTGVLDEQYF. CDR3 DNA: TGTGCCAGCAGCTTAGAAGTACGGACAGGGGTGCTCGACGAGCAGTACTTC.

DNA of the CDR3: TGTGCCAGCAGTTTGGGACAGGGTTTTGGCACCATATATTTT. Translating it yields CASSLGQGFGTIYF. This sequence joins TRBV27 and TRBJ1-3; TRBD1 aligns across 9 bases. The V and J ends lost 3 bases and 9 bases, in that order; junction bases with no gene match: 6. The germline CDR1 and CDR2 sequences are MNHEY and SMNVEV (reference sequence). The CDR3 runs to 14 residues.

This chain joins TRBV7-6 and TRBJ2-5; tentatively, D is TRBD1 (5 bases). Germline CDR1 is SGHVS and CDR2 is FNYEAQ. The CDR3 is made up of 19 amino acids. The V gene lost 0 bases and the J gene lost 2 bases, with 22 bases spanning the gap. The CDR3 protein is CASSLALLQGFEGQETQYF. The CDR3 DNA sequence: TGTGCCAGCAGCTTAGCATTATTGCAGGGCTTCGAAGGGCAAGAGACCCAGTACTTC.

CDR3 protein: CATRGRYYGYTF. The CDR3 DNA is TGTGCCACCCGGGGCCGATACTATGGCTACACCTTC. The V call is TRBV2, the J call TRBJ1-2, with a weak D call TRBD1 (5 bases). Trimming removed 10 bases from V and 3 bases from J, with 12 bases in between. This CDR3 is 12 amino acids long. Germline CDR1 and CDR2: SNHLY and FYNNEI.

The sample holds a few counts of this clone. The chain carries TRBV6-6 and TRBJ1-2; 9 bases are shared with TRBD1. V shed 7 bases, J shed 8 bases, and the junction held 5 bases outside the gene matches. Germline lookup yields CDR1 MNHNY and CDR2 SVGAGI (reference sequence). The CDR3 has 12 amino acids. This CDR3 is CASNGQGMGYTF. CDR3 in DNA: TGTGCCAGCAATGGACAGGGGATGGGCTACACCTTC.

The CDR3, as DNA: TGTGCCTGGAGTGTACAGGTGGGAGTGAGCAATGAGCAGTTCTTC. Residues: CAWSVQVGVSNEQFF. This chain joins TRBV30 and TRBJ2-1; possibly TRBD1 or TRBD2 for D (5 bases each). Per the germline V gene, CDR1 is GTSNPN and CDR2 is SVGIG (reference sequence). The CDR3 consists of 15 residues. V shed 0 bases and J shed 6 bases, with 15 bases lying between them. Drawing the rest from reference TRBV30 and TRBJ2-1, the complete variable domain is SQTIHQWPATLVQPVGSPLSLECTVEGTSNPNLYWYRQAAGRGLQLLFYSVGIGQISSEVPQNLSASRPQDRQFILSSKKLLLSDSGFYLCAWSVQVGVSNEQFFGPGTRLTVL.

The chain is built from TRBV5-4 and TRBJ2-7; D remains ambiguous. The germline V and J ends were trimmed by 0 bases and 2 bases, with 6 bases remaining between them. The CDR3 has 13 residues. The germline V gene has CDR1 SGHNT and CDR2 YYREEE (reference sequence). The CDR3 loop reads CASSLEWTYEQYF. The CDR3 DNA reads TGTGCCAGCAGCTTGGAGTGGACCTACGAGCAGTACTTC. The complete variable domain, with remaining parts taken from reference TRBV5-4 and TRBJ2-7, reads ETGVTQSPTHLIKTRGQQVTLRCSSQSGHNTVSWYQQALGQGPQFIFQYYREEENGRGNFPPRFSGLQFPNYSSELNVNALELDDSALYLCASSLEWTYEQYFGPGTRLTVT.

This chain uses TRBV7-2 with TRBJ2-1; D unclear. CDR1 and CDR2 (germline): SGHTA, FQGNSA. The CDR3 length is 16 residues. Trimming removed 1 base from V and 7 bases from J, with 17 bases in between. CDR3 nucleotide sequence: TGTGCCAGCAGCTTAGGGTTGGGCCAGGTTACAAATGAGCAGTTCTTC. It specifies CASSLGLGQVTNEQFF.

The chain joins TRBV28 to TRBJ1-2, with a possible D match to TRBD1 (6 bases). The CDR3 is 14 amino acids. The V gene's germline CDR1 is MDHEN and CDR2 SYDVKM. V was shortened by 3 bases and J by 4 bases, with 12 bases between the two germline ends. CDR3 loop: CASSLAGGAYGYTF. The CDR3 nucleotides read TGTGCCAGCAGTTTGGCGGGGGGGGCCTATGGCTACACCTTC.

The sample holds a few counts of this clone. The DNA for the CDR3 is TGTGCCAGCAGCTTGGAGGCAGATTTATCCGAGCAGTACTTC. Amino acid sequence: CASSLEADLSEQYF. The chain is built from TRBV5-4 and TRBJ2-7; D not resolved. The germline V gene encodes CDR1 SGHNT and CDR2 YYREEE (reference sequence). The CDR3 has 14 amino acids. Trimming cost V 0 bases and J 6 bases, with 13 bases left between them. The variable domain in full, with the rest retrieved from reference TRBV5-4 and TRBJ2-7, is ETGVTQSPTHLIKTRGQQVTLRCSSQSGHNTVSWYQQALGQGPQFIFQYYREEENGRGNFPPRFSGLQFPNYSSELNVNALELDDSALYLCASSLEADLSEQYFGPGTRLTVT.

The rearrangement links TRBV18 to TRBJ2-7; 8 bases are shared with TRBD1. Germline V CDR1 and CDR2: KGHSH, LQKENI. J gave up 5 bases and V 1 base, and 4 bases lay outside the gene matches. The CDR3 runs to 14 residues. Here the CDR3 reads CASSPRPGGDEQYF. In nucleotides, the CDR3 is TGTGCCAGCTCACCACGGCCAGGGGGCGACGAGCAGTACTTC. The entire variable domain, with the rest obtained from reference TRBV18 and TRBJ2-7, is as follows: NAGVMQNPRHLVRRRGQEARLRCSPMKGHSHVYWYRQLPEEGLKFMVYLQKENIIDESGMPKERFSAEFPKEGPSILRIQQVVRGDSAAYFCASSPRPGGDEQYFGPGTRLTVT.

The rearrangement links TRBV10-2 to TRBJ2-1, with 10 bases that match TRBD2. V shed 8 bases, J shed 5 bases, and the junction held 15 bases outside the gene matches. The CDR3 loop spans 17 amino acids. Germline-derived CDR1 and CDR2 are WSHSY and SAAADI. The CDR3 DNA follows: TGCGCCAGCGCGGGGATTCCGGGACTAGCGAGCAACAATGAGCAGTTCTTC. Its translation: CASAGIPGLASNNEQFF.

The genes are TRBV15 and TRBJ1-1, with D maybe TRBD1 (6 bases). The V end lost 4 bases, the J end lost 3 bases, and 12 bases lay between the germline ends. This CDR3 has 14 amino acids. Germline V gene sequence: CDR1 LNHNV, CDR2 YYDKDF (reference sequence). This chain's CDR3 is CATSINRAHTEAFF. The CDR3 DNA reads TGTGCCACCAGCATCAACAGGGCTCACACTGAAGCTTTCTTT.

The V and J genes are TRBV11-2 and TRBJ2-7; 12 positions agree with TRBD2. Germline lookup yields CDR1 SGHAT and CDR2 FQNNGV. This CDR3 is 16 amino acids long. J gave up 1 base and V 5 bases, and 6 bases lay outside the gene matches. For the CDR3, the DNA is TGTGCCAGCAGCAGCACTAGCGGGAGGCTATCCTACGAGCAGTACTTC. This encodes CASSSTSGRLSYEQYF. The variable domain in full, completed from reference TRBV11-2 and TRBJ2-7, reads EAGVAQSPRYKIIEKRQSVAFWCNPISGHATLYWYQQILGQGPKLLIQFQNNGVVDDSQLPKDRFSAERLKGVDSTLKIQPAKLEDSAVYLCASSSTSGRLSYEQYFGPGTRLTVT.

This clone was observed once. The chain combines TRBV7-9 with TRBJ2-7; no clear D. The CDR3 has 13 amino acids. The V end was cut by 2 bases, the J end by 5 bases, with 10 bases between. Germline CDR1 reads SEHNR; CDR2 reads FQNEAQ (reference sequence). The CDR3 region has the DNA TGTGCCAGCAGCTTACCGTTTCGAGACGAGCAGTACTTC. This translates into CASSLPFRDEQYF.

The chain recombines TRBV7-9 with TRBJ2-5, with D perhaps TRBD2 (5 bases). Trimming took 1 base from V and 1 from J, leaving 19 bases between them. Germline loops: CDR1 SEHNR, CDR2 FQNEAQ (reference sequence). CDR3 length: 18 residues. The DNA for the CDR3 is TGTGCCAGCAGCTTAGAGGTTCGTCTAGCCAATCCCCAAGAGACCCAGTACTTC. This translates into CASSLEVRLANPQETQYF.

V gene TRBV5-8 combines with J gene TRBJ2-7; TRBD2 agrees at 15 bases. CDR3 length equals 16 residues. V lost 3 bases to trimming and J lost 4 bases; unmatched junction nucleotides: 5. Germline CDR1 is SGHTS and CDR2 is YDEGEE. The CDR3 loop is CASSSGLAGGPYEQYF. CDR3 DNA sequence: TGTGCCAGCAGCTCCGGACTAGCGGGAGGGCCGTACGAGCAGTACTTC.

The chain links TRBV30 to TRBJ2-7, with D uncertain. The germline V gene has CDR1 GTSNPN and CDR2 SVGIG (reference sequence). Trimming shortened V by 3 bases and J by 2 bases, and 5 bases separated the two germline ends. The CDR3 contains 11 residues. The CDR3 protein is CAWRITYEQYF. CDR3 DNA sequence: TGTGCCTGGAGAATAACCTACGAGCAGTACTTC.

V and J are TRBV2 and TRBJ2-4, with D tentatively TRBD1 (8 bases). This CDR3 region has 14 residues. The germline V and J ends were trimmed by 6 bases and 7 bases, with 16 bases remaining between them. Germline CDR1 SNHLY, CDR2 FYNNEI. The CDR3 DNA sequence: TGTGCCAGCAGGGACAGGGTCGGGGGGAACATTCAGTACTTC. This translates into CASRDRVGGNIQYF.

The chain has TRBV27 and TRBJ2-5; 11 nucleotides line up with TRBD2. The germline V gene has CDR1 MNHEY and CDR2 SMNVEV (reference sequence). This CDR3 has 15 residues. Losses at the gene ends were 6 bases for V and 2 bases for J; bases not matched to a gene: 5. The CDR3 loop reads CASRGLADPQETQYF. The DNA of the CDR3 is TGTGCCAGCAGGGGACTAGCGGATCCACAAGAGACCCAGTACTTC.

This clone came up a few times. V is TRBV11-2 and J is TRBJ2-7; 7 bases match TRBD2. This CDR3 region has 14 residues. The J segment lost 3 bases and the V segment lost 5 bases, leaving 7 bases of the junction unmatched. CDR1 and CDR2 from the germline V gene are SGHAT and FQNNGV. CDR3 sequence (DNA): TGTGCCAGCAGCCACAGCGGGAACTACTACGAGCAGTACTTC. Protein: CASSHSGNYYEQYF.

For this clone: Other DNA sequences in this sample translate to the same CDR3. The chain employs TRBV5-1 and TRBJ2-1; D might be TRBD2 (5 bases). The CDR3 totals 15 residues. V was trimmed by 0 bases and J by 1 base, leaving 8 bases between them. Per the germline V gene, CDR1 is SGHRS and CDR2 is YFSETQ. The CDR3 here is CASSLDRGSYNEQFF. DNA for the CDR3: TGCGCCAGCAGCTTGGATCGGGGATCCTACAATGAGCAGTTCTTC.

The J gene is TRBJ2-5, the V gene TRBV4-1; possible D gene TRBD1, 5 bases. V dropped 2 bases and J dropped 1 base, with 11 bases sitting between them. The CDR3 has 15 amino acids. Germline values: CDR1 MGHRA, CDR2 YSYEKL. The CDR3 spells CASSQPLGPQETQYF. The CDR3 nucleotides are TGCGCCAGCAGCCAACCTCTGGGGCCCCAAGAGACCCAGTACTTC.